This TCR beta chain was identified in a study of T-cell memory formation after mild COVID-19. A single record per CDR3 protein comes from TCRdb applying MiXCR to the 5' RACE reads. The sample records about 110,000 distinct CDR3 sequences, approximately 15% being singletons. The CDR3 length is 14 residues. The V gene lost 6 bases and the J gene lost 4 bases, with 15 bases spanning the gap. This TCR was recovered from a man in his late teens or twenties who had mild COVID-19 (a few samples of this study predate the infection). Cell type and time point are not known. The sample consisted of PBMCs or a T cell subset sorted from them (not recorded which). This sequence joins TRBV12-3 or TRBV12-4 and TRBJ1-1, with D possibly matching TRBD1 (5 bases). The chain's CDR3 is CASSPQGIGTEAFF. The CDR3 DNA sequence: TGTGCCAGCAGCCCTCAGGGAATCGGCACTGAAGCTTTCTTT.